Described below is a single T cell receptor beta chain sequence and its context. Its antigen remains unknown. Amplification by 5'RACE using constant-segment primers produced TCR alpha and TCR beta cDNA libraries that carried sample barcodes and UMIs. MiXCR, applied by TCRdb to the 5' RACE reads, yields one record per CDR3 protein. The data show 150,000 to 200,000 distinct CDR3 sequences, 11% seen once. Trimming left V 0 bases short and J 0 bases short, with 13 bases between. The CDR3 has 17 residues. Germline loops: CDR1 MNHNY, CDR2 SVGAGI (reference sequence). These data originate in a study of T-cell memory formation after mild COVID-19. At the level of the study: Across donors, TCR clusters were largely donor specific.

Points from the study as a whole: Day 15 to 85 contracting clones showed balanced CD4/CD8; day 15 to 37 expanders favored CD4+. Second-wave clones reaching peak frequency on day 37 lacked confirmed SARS-CoV-2 specificity.

The chain is built from TRBV6-6 and TRBJ2-3; D might be TRBD2 (6 bases). The sequence came from a man aged 18 to 30 who had mild COVID-19 (a few samples of this study predate the infection). Cell type and time point are not known. The specimen sequenced was PBMCs or a T cell subset sorted from them (not recorded which). The CDR3 coding sequence is TGTGCCAGCAGTTACTCGATGCGGGGAGGAAGCACAGATACGCAGTATTTT. Its protein product is CASSYSMRGGSTDTQYF.